Presented here are 17 T cell receptor beta chains from one specimen sequenced in a study of shared clonotypes between healthy human individuals. Terminally differentiated effector memory CD45RA+ cells were left out of the naive CD8 fraction, which was CD45RO-negative and positively selected for CCR7. The method was immunoSEQ multiplex PCR; TCRdb's version includes in-frame clones alone and lacks a portion of them. The table has around 2.1 million clones, under 95% seen once. The sequencing sample was made of naive CD8+ T cells from PBMCs. The receptors here all came from a man between 18 and 29 years old in good health. Some clones in this sample may be carry-over from other donors' samples.

The J gene is TRBJ2-3, the V gene TRBV9; tentatively, D is TRBD1 (5 bases). CDR1 is SGDLS, CDR2 YYNGEE, per germline. V was trimmed by 3 bases and J by 0 bases, leaving 11 bases between them. The CDR3 contains 15 residues. Written as DNA, the CDR3 is TGTGCCAGCAGCGCGACAGAACCCAGCACAGATACGCAGTATTTT. Translated: CASSATEPSTDTQYF.

The chain employs TRBV27 and TRBJ2-7; the match to TRBD1 covers 9 bases. The length of the CDR3 is 14 residues. Germline CDR1 is MNHEY and CDR2 is SMNVEV (reference sequence). With 4 bases clipped from V and 6 bases from J, the junction kept 7 bases outside the gene matches. CDR3 coding DNA: TGTGCCAGCAGTTACCGGGACAGGGAGGCCGAGCAGTACTTC. Translation: CASSYRDREAEQYF.

The gene calls are TRBV5-6 and TRBJ2-1, with 13 bases that match TRBD2. CDR3 size: 17 residues. Germline assignment: CDR1 SGHDT and CDR2 YYEEEE. After removal of 3 bases from V and 1 base from J, the junction contained 4 bases not matched to a gene. The CDR3 nucleotides read TGTGCCAGCAGCTCTGGACTAGCGGGAGTTTCCTACAATGAGCAGTTCTTC. Translated: CASSSGLAGVSYNEQFF.

This chain connects TRBV4-1 to TRBJ2-5, with D perhaps matching TRBD1 (7 bases). The CDR3 contains 17 residues. Germline values: CDR1 MGHRA, CDR2 YSYEKL. Trimming shortened V by 4 bases and J by 1 base, and 19 bases separated the two germline ends. The CDR3 DNA sequence: TGCGCCAGCAGCCCCCGCGAAAGCAGGGGGGTCCAAGAGACCCAGTACTTC. Residues: CASSPRESRGVQETQYF.

The rearrangement joins TRBV4-1 to TRBJ2-1; 11 bases are a match to TRBD2. This CDR3 contains 19 residues. Trimming cost V 0 bases and J 4 bases; bases outside gene matches: 11. Germline V gene lookup returns CDR1 MGHRA and CDR2 YSYEKL. DNA for the CDR3: TGCGCCAGCAGCCAAGAGGAACTAGCGGGGGAGGGGGCTTACAATGAGCAGTTCTTC. This encodes CASSQEELAGEGAYNEQFF.

The V and J genes are TRBV6-5 and TRBJ1-5, with D possibly being TRBD1 (6 bases). Between the trimmed V and J ends, which lost 8 bases and 11 bases, there was a span of 19 bases. CDR3 length: 13 amino acids. CDR1 is MNHEY, CDR2 SVGAGI, per germline. CDR3 DNA sequence: TGTGCCAGCGGGGGGGCTCAGACATCAGCCCAGCATTTT. Residues: CASGGAQTSAQHF.

This chain uses TRBV7-9 with TRBJ1-2; 10 bases map to TRBD1. V gave up 1 base and J gave up 2 bases; unmatched junction bases: 7. Germline V gene data show CDR1 as SEHNR and CDR2 as FQNEAQ (reference sequence). There are 17 residues in the CDR3. The CDR3 region is CASSLETGGLMNYGYTF. CDR3 DNA: TGTGCCAGCAGCTTAGAGACAGGGGGCCTAATGAACTATGGCTACACCTTC.

This chain uses TRBV28 with TRBJ1-5, with 10 nucleotides matching TRBD1. The germline CDR1 and CDR2 sequences are MDHEN and SYDVKM. The ends lost 7 bases at V and 8 bases at J; junction bases unmatched: 11. The CDR3 loop spans 15 amino acids. The CDR3 DNA follows: TGTGCCAGCATCACGGGACAGGGGCACCAGAAGCCCCAGCATTTT. Protein product: CASITGQGHQKPQHF.

This chain connects TRBV2 to TRBJ2-3, with a possible D match to TRBD2 (5 bases). The V and J ends lost 10 bases and 0 bases respectively, with 14 bases between them. The CDR3 is 14 residues long. Germline values: CDR1 SNHLY, CDR2 FYNNEI. CDR3 DNA: TGTGCCAACCATGGAGGCAGAAGCACAGATACGCAGTATTTT. This sequence encodes CANHGGRSTDTQYF.

The gene calls are TRBV7-6 and TRBJ2-1; TRBD2 might be the D (5 bases). Germline CDR1 SGHVS, CDR2 FNYEAQ. The ends were cut back, 1 base at V and 4 bases at J, with 14 bases in the middle. This CDR3 spans 16 amino acids. The CDR3 DNA sequence: TGTGCCAGCAGCTTAGTACTAGGTCGAACTTACAATGAGCAGTTCTTC. Protein: CASSLVLGRTYNEQFF.

Details on this clone: Other DNA sequences in this specimen translate into the identical CDR3. The gene calls are TRBV27 and TRBJ2-6, with D perhaps matching TRBD1 or TRBD2 (5 bases each). Germline lookup yields CDR1 MNHEY and CDR2 SMNVEV (reference sequence). Trimming left V 3 bases short and J 1 base short, with 7 bases between. The CDR3 covers 15 residues. The CDR3 sequence is CASSLRGSGANVLTF. CDR3 in DNA: TGTGCCAGCAGTTTGAGGGGTTCTGGGGCCAACGTCCTGACTTTC.

The chain joins TRBV9 to TRBJ2-5; perhaps D is TRBD1 or TRBD2 (5 bases each). The ends were cut back, 3 bases at V and 5 bases at J, with 14 bases in the middle. CDR3 size: 14 residues. Germline values: CDR1 SGDLS, CDR2 YYNGEE. The CDR3 coding sequence is TGTGCCAGCAGCGGAAGGACTGAGGGGGAGACCCAGTACTTC. Translated: CASSGRTEGETQYF.

This chain links TRBV7-8 with TRBJ1-5; TRBD1 aligns across 8 bases. CDR3 length equals 15 residues. In germline, CDR1 is SGHVS, CDR2 FQNEAQ. J gave up 1 base and V 4 bases, and 3 bases lay outside the gene matches. CDR3 nucleotides: TGTGCCAGCAGCTACAGGACAGGGAGCAATCAGCCCCAGCATTTT. Translated, it gives CASSYRTGSNQPQHF.

The V gene is TRBV19, the J gene TRBJ2-7; 8 nucleotides agree with TRBD2. Germline-derived CDR1 and CDR2 are LNHDA and SQIVND (reference sequence). With 7 bases clipped from V and 0 bases from J, the junction kept 5 bases outside the gene matches. The CDR3 has 14 amino acids. CDR3 nucleotides: TGTGCCAGTACCTCTAGCGGGTCCTCCTACGAGCAGTACTTC. It translates to CASTSSGSSYEQYF.

This chain connects TRBV27 to TRBJ1-1; possible D gene TRBD1, 5 bases. V was clipped by 3 bases and J by 3 bases, with 11 bases between them. The CDR3 covers 14 residues. Germline V lookup: CDR1 MNHEY, CDR2 SMNVEV (reference sequence). CDR3 residues: CASSFGGYDTEAFF. CDR3 DNA sequence: TGTGCCAGCAGTTTCGGGGGGTATGACACTGAAGCTTTCTTT.

The chain has TRBV5-5 and TRBJ2-7; D might be TRBD1 or TRBD2, each matching 5 bases. The CDR3 is 15 amino acids. V lost 3 bases and J 4 bases, leaving 17 bases between the germline ends. Germline assignment: CDR1 SGHKS and CDR2 YYEKEE (reference sequence). The DNA of the CDR3 is TGTGCCAGCAGCTCCTCCGGGACGGATCCGTACGAGCAGTACTTC. Encoded protein: CASSSSGTDPYEQYF. Filled out from reference TRBV5-5 and TRBJ2-7, the complete variable domain reads DAGVTQSPTHLIKTRGQQVTLRCSPISGHKSVSWYQQVLGQGPQFIFQYYEKEERGRGNFPDRFSARQFPNYSSELNVNALLLGDSALYLCASSSSGTDPYEQYFGPGTRLTVT.

CDR3 region: CASSQGHYNSPLHF. The CDR3 DNA follows: TGTGCCAGCAGCCAGGGTCATTATAATTCACCCCTCCACTTT. The rearrangement links TRBV14 to TRBJ1-6; D is unclear. Trimming took 3 bases from V and 4 from J, leaving 7 bases between them. CDR1 is SGHDN and CDR2 is FVKESK in the germline V gene. The CDR3 is 14 residues long.